The clone carrying this TCR beta chain showed up just once. The sample comes from a study of blood T cell repertoires in COVID-19. V lost 1 base and J lost 0; bases outside the gene matches: 3. This CDR3 spans 19 amino acids. Germline V lookup: CDR1 SGHNT, CDR2 YENEEA. TCRdb keeps only in-frame clones here, not all; method: immunoSEQ multiplex PCR. The sample lists roughly 200,000 clones, approximately 81% occurring once. This clonotype was sampled from a woman of 80 years or more with active or convalescent COVID-19. The rearrangement joins TRBV11-3 to TRBJ2-2; 15 bases line up with TRBD2. Source material: peripheral blood. As DNA, the CDR3 is TGTGCCAGCAGCTTAGTGGGACTAGCGGGGGGTACGAACACCGGGGAGCTGTTTTTT. Its protein is CASSLVGLAGGTNTGELFF.